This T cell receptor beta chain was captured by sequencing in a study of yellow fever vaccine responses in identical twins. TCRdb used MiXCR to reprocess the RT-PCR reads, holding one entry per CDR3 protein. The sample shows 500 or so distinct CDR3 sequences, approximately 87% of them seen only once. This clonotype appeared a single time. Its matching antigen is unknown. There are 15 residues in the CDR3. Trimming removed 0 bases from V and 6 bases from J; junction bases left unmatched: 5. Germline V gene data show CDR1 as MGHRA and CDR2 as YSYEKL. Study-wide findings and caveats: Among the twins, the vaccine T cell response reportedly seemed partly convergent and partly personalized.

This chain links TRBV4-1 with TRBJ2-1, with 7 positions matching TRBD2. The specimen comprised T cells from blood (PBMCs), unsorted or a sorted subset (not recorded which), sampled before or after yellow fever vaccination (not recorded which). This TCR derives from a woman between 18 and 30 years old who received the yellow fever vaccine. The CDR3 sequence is CASSQESGGINEQFF. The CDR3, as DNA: TGCGCCAGCAGCCAAGAGTCGGGGGGAATCAATGAGCAGTTCTTC.